The present TCR beta chain was sequenced within a study of cytomegalovirus exposure and HLA in healthy donors. Whole-study findings and limits: The study put about 180 TCR beta chains on its list as cytomegalovirus-associated.

The count of this clone is one. What it recognizes is unknown. TCRdb's copy holds only in-frame clones and misses some; the assay was immunoSEQ multiplex PCR. The sample consists of a few hundred thousand clones, about 93% of them appearing once. The material sequenced was PBMCs. This TCR was sampled from a woman under 30 in good health and CMV-seronegative.

CDR3 bases: TGTGCCAGCAGCCCGATCGAGAGACGGAGCTCCTACGAGCAGTACTTC. This sequence encodes CASSPIERRSSYEQYF. The chain links TRBV11-2 to TRBJ2-7; unclear D gene. The CDR3 totals 16 residues. V was clipped by 5 bases and J by 0 bases, with 17 bases between them. Germline CDR1 and CDR2: SGHAT and FQNNGV.